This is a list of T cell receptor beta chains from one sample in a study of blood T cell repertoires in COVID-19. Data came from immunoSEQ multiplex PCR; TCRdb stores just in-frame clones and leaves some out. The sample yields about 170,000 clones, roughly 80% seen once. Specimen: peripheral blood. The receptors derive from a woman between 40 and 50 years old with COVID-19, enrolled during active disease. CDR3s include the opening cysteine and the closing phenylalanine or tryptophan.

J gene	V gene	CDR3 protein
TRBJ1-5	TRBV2	CASRMGLSASNQPQHF
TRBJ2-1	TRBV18	CASPPIGTGINEQFF
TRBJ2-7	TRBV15	CATSRTSPFREQYF
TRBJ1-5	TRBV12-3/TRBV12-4	CASSGSDNQPQHF
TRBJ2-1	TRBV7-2	CASSLVPRLAYNEQFF
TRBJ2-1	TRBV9	CASSARGTSYNEQFF
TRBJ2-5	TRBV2	CASSEQEETQYF
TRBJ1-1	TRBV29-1	CSVGFGGENTEAFF
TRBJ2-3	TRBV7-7	CASSLGLALTDTQYF
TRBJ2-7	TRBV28	CASSLGGSYEQYF
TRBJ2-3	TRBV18	CASSPGLHTDTQYF
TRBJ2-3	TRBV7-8	CASSLEVGLAEYATDTQYF
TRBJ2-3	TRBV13	CASSLWGQVGVTDTQYF
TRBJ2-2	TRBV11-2	CASSLVRSGELFF
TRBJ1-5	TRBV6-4	CASSGAVSGPTWGSNQPQHF
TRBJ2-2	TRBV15	CATSRDQRGSTGELFF
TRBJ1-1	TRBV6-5	CASRGNGDTEAFF
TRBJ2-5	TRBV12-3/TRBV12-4	CASSFMETQYF
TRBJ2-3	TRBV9	CASSARGDTDTQYF
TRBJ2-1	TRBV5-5	CASSLARLLGSYNEQFF
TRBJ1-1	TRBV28	CASGSGGLGTEAFF
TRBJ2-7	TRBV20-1	CSAYQGYEQYF
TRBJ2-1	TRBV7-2	CASSLVWDYSYNEQFF
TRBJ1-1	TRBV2	CASSQRSDRGSFMNTEAFF
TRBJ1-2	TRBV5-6	CASSLVTGRNGYTF
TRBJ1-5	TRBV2	CASRVTGGIQPQHF
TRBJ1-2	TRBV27	CASSPRQERTYGYTF
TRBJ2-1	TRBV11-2	CASSPQGQSNEQFF
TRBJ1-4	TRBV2	CASSLRTGEGEKLFF
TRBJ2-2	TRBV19	CASSIAVSGELFF
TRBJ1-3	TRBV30	CAWNHPVRAGNTIYF
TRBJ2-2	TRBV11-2	CASSLAGGVTGELFF